A selection of T cell receptor beta chains follows, all from one sample in a study of cytomegalovirus exposure and HLA in healthy donors. Sequencing used immunoSEQ multiplex PCR; TCRdb keeps in-frame clones, though not all of them. The sample records approximately 200,000 clones, around 83% being singletons. Material for sequencing was PBMCs. The receptor source for this set is a woman in her thirties in good health and CMV-seropositive. Both conserved end residues are part of each CDR3. D genes are given only for firm matches. Part of the rows lack a size; the others show once, few, many or a class for expanded clones.

V gene	D gene	J gene	clone size	CDR3 DNA	CDR3 protein
TRBV28	NA	TRBJ2-1	NA	TGTGCCAGCAGGTCTTTAAATGAGCAGTTCTTC	CASRSLNEQFF
TRBV5-4	TRBD1	TRBJ2-3	NA	TGTGCCAGCGGCCCGAGGGACAGGGGGCATTCAGATACGCAGTATTTT	CASGPRDRGHSDTQYF
TRBV7-9	TRBD1	TRBJ1-2	NA	TGTGCCAGCAGCCCGCAGCCGACAGGGTCAGGGGTATGGGGCTACACCTTC	CASSPQPTGSGVWGYTF
TRBV28	NA	TRBJ1-5	NA	TGTGCCAGCAGTTTGGGGGGGAGGCAGCCCCAGCATTTT	CASSLGGRQPQHF
TRBV15	TRBD1	TRBJ1-1	NA	TGTGCCACCAGCAGAGTACGGACAGGGGGAGAAGAAGCTTTCTTT	CATSRVRTGGEEAFF
TRBV7-2	TRBD1	TRBJ2-7	NA	TGTGCCAGCAGCTCGGGACAGGGCTTTTACGAGCAGTACTTC	CASSSGQGFYEQYF
TRBV28	TRBD1	TRBJ2-7	once	TGTGCCAGCAGTTTCGGACCGACCGGAACAGGGGGCTACGAGCAGTACTTC	CASSFGPTGTGGYEQYF
TRBV5-1	TRBD1	TRBJ2-5	once	TGCGCCAGCAGCTACCGAACCGGGACAGGCCTGGGGGAGACCCAGTACTTC	CASSYRTGTGLGETQYF
TRBV6-5	NA	TRBJ1-4	NA	TGTGCCAGCAGTGAGGGTCAACGCGGTGGAAAACTGTTTTTT	CASSEGQRGGKLFF
TRBV7-9	TRBD1	TRBJ1-1	NA	TGTGCCAGCAGCCGCGAGGGGACAGTGAACACTGAAGCTTTCTTT	CASSREGTVNTEAFF
TRBV6-1	TRBD1	TRBJ2-1	NA	TGTGCCACATTCGACAGGGAGTCCTACAATGAGCAGTTCTTC	CATFDRESYNEQFF
TRBV5-1	NA	TRBJ1-1	NA	TGCGCCAGCAGCTCCTATGGGCCGACTGAAGCTTTCTTT	CASSSYGPTEAFF
TRBV18	NA	TRBJ2-5	NA	TGTGCCAGCTCACCAGGGCACCAAGAGACCCAGTACTTC	CASSPGHQETQYF
TRBV9	NA	TRBJ2-7	NA	TGTGCCAGCAGCCCCCGCCTAGCTGGAATTTACGAGCAGTACTTC	CASSPRLAGIYEQYF
TRBV6-5	TRBD2	TRBJ2-4	NA	TGTGCCAGCAGTATCGGGGGGACTAGCGGAAACATTCAGTACTTC	CASSIGGTSGNIQYF
TRBV5-1	NA	TRBJ2-7	NA	TGCGCCAGCAGCCTACCCAGGTCCTACGAGCAGTACTTC	CASSLPRSYEQYF
TRBV6-1	NA	TRBJ1-4	NA	TGTGCCAGCAGTCTTAGACAGTCTAATGAAAAACTGTTTTTT	CASSLRQSNEKLFF
TRBV15	TRBD2	TRBJ2-1	once	TGTGCCACCAGCAGGGCTAGCGGGACTCGCTCAAACAATGAGCAGTTCTTC	CATSRASGTRSNNEQFF
TRBV27	TRBD2	TRBJ2-2	NA	TGTGCCAGCAGTATGGCGGGAGGGTACACCGGGGAGCTGTTTTTT	CASSMAGGYTGELFF
TRBV5-1	NA	TRBJ2-3	NA	TGCGCCAGCAGCGCGGGCTCGGGCGGGGGCACAGATACGCAGTATTTT	CASSAGSGGGTDTQYF
TRBV9	NA	TRBJ1-5	NA	TGTGCCAGCAGCGTAGGGACAGATTATCAGCCCCAGCATTTT	CASSVGTDYQPQHF
TRBV25-1	NA	TRBJ1-1	NA	TGTGCCAGCACCCGGGGGGTGACTGAAGCTTTCTTT	CASTRGVTEAFF
TRBV7-8	TRBD1	TRBJ2-7	few	TGTGCCAGCAGCCTTGACAGGGTTCGGTCCTACGAGCAGTACTTC	CASSLDRVRSYEQYF
TRBV19	NA	TRBJ1-1	NA	TGTGCCAGTAGTTCGTTAGGGGGGGCTGAAGCTTTCTTT	CASSSLGGAEAFF
TRBV28	TRBD1	TRBJ2-7	NA	TGTGCCAGCAGTCCCTTACAGGGGTTCTACGAGCAGTACTTC	CASSPLQGFYEQYF
TRBV6-5	TRBD2	TRBJ2-1	NA	TGTGCCAGCAGTTCCCCGGGCGGGAGGGTATACAATGAGCAGTTCTTC	CASSSPGGRVYNEQFF
TRBV15	TRBD1	TRBJ2-7	NA	TGTGCCACCAGCAGTCCCGGGACAGGGTTTAAATCCGAGCAGTACTTC	CATSSPGTGFKSEQYF
TRBV5-1	NA	TRBJ2-1	NA	TGCGCCAGCAGCTCCTACGGACTCGGGGATGAGCAGTTCTTC	CASSSYGLGDEQFF
TRBV5-6	TRBD1	TRBJ1-5	NA	TGTGCCAGCAGCTGGAGGGGGACAGGGAGCAATCAGCCCCAGCATTTT	CASSWRGTGSNQPQHF
TRBV7-9	TRBD1	TRBJ1-1	NA	TGTGCCAGCAGCTCCTTAACTGCAGGGGGATCTCCTGAAGCTTTCTTT	CASSSLTAGGSPEAFF
TRBV7-8	TRBD1	TRBJ2-7	NA	TGTGCCAGCAGCTACGGGACAGGGATTGAGTTGGAGTACTTC	CASSYGTGIELEYF
TRBV30	TRBD1	TRBJ2-7	once	TGTGCCTGGAGTTTTGGGACAGGGGACAACGAGCAGTACTTC	CAWSFGTGDNEQYF
TRBV2	TRBD1	TRBJ1-5	NA	TGTGCCAGCAGGGACAGGGCCCCAATCCAGCCCCAGCATTTT	CASRDRAPIQPQHF
TRBV28	NA	TRBJ1-1	NA	TGTGCCAGCAGTCCCCATACAACAGGGACCGCAGCTTTCTTT	CASSPHTTGTAAFF
TRBV7-9	TRBD1	TRBJ1-2	NA	TGTGCCAGCAGTTTCTCAGGGGGAGGTGATGGCTACACCTTC	CASSFSGGGDGYTF
TRBV4-1	TRBD1	TRBJ2-7	NA	TGCGCCAGCAGCCAAGGGGACAGGGGATCCCACGAGCAGTACTTC	CASSQGDRGSHEQYF
TRBV7-6	TRBD2	TRBJ2-1	NA	TGTGCCAGCAGCTTAGCGGGAGGGTGGAATGAGCAGTTCTTC	CASSLAGGWNEQFF
TRBV7-9	NA	TRBJ1-4	NA	TGTGCCAGCAGCTTAGCTACGGGGCGGGGTGAAAAACTGTTTTTT	CASSLATGRGEKLFF
TRBV2	NA	TRBJ1-2	NA	TGTGCCAGCAGCACTACAGGTCACTATGGCTACACCTTC	CASSTTGHYGYTF
TRBV30	NA	TRBJ2-7	NA	TGTGCCTGGGGGCAGGGAACTTTATACTCCTACGAGCAGTACTTC	CAWGQGTLYSYEQYF
TRBV11-2	TRBD2	TRBJ2-1	NA	TGTGCCAGCAGCCTAGCGGGAGGGTACAATGAGCAGTTCTTC	CASSLAGGYNEQFF
TRBV19	NA	TRBJ1-2	NA	TGTGCCAGTAGTATCGCGTCTGGGGGGGCGGATGGCTACACCTTC	CASSIASGGADGYTF
TRBV4-2	TRBD2	TRBJ2-1	NA	TGTGCCAGCAGCCAAGGACGCTTGGGGACTAGCGGAGACAATGAGCAGTTCTTC	CASSQGRLGTSGDNEQFF
TRBV2	NA	TRBJ2-3	once	TGTGCCAGCAGTTCCCAGGGAGATACGCAGTATTTT	CASSSQGDTQYF